Listed below are T cell receptor beta chains from one sample, sequenced in a study of blood T cell repertoires in COVID-19. Libraries were prepared by immunoSEQ multiplex PCR; TCRdb keeps only in-frame clonotypes and omits some of them. Among more than 110,000 clones, approximately 78% were seen once, and the ten largest hold roughly 5.6%. The specimen was PBMCs or T cells enriched from blood (not recorded which). These TCRs come from a woman between 45 and 60 years old who had recovered from COVID-19. Both conserved end residues are part of each CDR3. Each record gives: V gene, clone size, J gene, D gene, CDR3 protein, CDR3 DNA. A D gene is named only where the DNA matches it firmly. Rows may omit the clone size; those that give it use once, few, many or a size class.

v_gene: TRBV4-2; abundance: few; j_gene: TRBJ1-6; d_gene: -; CDR3aa: CASSSEGAPLHF; CDR3nt: TGTGCCAGCAGCTCCGAGGGGGCACCCCTCCACTTT
v_gene: TRBV7-8; abundance: -; j_gene: TRBJ1-1; d_gene: -; CDR3aa: CASSLEIKMNTEAFF; CDR3nt: TGTGCCAGCAGCTTAGAAATAAAAATGAACACTGAAGCTTTCTTT
v_gene: TRBV30; abundance: -; j_gene: TRBJ1-6; d_gene: TRBD1; CDR3aa: CAWSGGTGNNSPLHF; CDR3nt: TGTGCCTGGAGTGGAGGGACAGGTAATAATTCACCCCTCCACTTT
v_gene: TRBV10-3; abundance: -; j_gene: TRBJ2-1; d_gene: TRBD1; CDR3aa: CAITQGEEQFF; CDR3nt: TGTGCCATCACCCAGGGGGAAGAGCAGTTCTTC
v_gene: TRBV19; abundance: -; j_gene: TRBJ2-3; d_gene: TRBD2; CDR3aa: CASTPILTSASTDTQYF; CDR3nt: TGTGCCAGTACCCCGATACTTACTAGCGCTAGCACAGATACGCAGTATTTT
v_gene: TRBV30; abundance: -; j_gene: TRBJ1-5; d_gene: -; CDR3aa: CAWSVGQTSNQPQHF; CDR3nt: TGTGCCTGGAGTGTGGGACAAACTAGCAATCAGCCCCAGCATTTT
v_gene: TRBV18; abundance: -; j_gene: TRBJ1-3; d_gene: TRBD1; CDR3aa: CASSPIGQGDSGNTIYF; CDR3nt: TGTGCCAGCTCACCGATCGGACAGGGAGACTCTGGAAACACCATATATTTT
v_gene: TRBV15; abundance: -; j_gene: TRBJ1-5; d_gene: -; CDR3aa: CATSRTHLQGSAQHF; CDR3nt: TGTGCCACCAGCAGAACCCATCTACAGGGATCGGCCCAGCATTTT
v_gene: TRBV28; abundance: -; j_gene: TRBJ1-5; d_gene: -; CDR3aa: CASSTQGWSNQPQHF; CDR3nt: TGTGCCAGCAGCACGCAGGGTTGGAGCAATCAGCCCCAGCATTTT
v_gene: TRBV7-2; abundance: -; j_gene: TRBJ1-5; d_gene: -; CDR3aa: CASSLMLATETFNQPQHF; CDR3nt: TGTGCCAGCAGCTTAATGCTAGCCACAGAAACCTTCAATCAGCCCCAGCATTTT
v_gene: TRBV28; abundance: -; j_gene: TRBJ1-1; d_gene: -; CDR3aa: CASSFGQGRGNTEAFF; CDR3nt: TGTGCCAGCAGTTTTGGGCAGGGCCGAGGGAACACTGAAGCTTTCTTT
v_gene: TRBV27; abundance: -; j_gene: TRBJ1-6; d_gene: -; CDR3aa: CASSIDLGGGNSPLHF; CDR3nt: TGTGCCAGCAGCATCGACCTCGGGGGTGGAAATTCACCCCTCCACTTT
v_gene: TRBV18; abundance: -; j_gene: TRBJ1-1; d_gene: -; CDR3aa: CATSWGEVNTEAFF; CDR3nt: TGTGCCACATCATGGGGCGAGGTGAACACTGAAGCTTTCTTT
v_gene: TRBV7-3; abundance: -; j_gene: TRBJ1-6; d_gene: -; CDR3aa: CASSLMRDDNSPLHF; CDR3nt: TGTGCCAGCAGCTTAATGAGGGATGATAATTCACCCCTCCACTTT
v_gene: TRBV5-1; abundance: once; j_gene: TRBJ2-1; d_gene: TRBD1; CDR3aa: CASSLGQGVNEQFF; CDR3nt: TGCGCCAGCAGCTTGGGACAGGGGGTAAATGAGCAGTTCTTC
v_gene: TRBV7-2; abundance: -; j_gene: TRBJ1-6; d_gene: -; CDR3aa: CASSLMTGDNSPLHF; CDR3nt: TGTGCCAGCAGCTTGATGACAGGCGATAATTCACCCCTCCACTTT
v_gene: TRBV5-6; abundance: -; j_gene: TRBJ1-1; d_gene: -; CDR3aa: CASSLLDNEAFF; CDR3nt: TGTGCCAGCAGCTTGTTAGACAATGAAGCTTTCTTT
v_gene: TRBV7-9; abundance: -; j_gene: TRBJ1-2; d_gene: -; CDR3aa: CASSFVSTEYTF; CDR3nt: TGTGCCAGCAGCTTCGTTTCCACGGAGTACACCTTC
v_gene: TRBV5-6; abundance: -; j_gene: TRBJ1-3; d_gene: -; CDR3aa: CASSLRWGLGNTIYF; CDR3nt: TGTGCCAGCAGCCTACGATGGGGGCTTGGAAACACCATATATTTT
v_gene: TRBV7-2; abundance: few; j_gene: TRBJ2-3; d_gene: TRBD2; CDR3aa: CASSPEGLAGLTTQYF; CDR3nt: TGTGCCAGCAGCCCCGAGGGACTAGCGGGGTTAACTACGCAGTATTTT
v_gene: TRBV6-5; abundance: -; j_gene: TRBJ1-1; d_gene: TRBD1; CDR3aa: CASNMQDRDTEAFF; CDR3nt: TGTGCCAGCAATATGCAGGACAGGGACACTGAAGCTTTCTTT
v_gene: TRBV6-1; abundance: -; j_gene: TRBJ1-2; d_gene: -; CDR3aa: CASSEYSFSGYTF; CDR3nt: TGTGCCAGCAGTGAGTACTCCTTCTCTGGCTACACCTTC
v_gene: TRBV28; abundance: once; j_gene: TRBJ1-5; d_gene: TRBD1; CDR3aa: CASSPWDSAYSNQPQHF; CDR3nt: TGTGCCAGCAGTCCCTGGGACAGTGCTTATAGCAATCAGCCCCAGCATTTT
v_gene: TRBV5-4; abundance: few; j_gene: TRBJ2-7; d_gene: TRBD2; CDR3aa: CASSTGLAGPSSYEQYF; CDR3nt: TGTGCCAGCAGCACCGGACTAGCGGGGCCCAGCTCCTACGAGCAGTACTTC
v_gene: TRBV27; abundance: once; j_gene: TRBJ2-6; d_gene: -; CDR3aa: CASSGGSVGANVLTF; CDR3nt: TGTGCCAGCAGTGGGGGCTCGGTCGGGGCCAACGTCCTGACTTTC
v_gene: TRBV28; abundance: -; j_gene: TRBJ1-6; d_gene: -; CDR3aa: CASSLLSSSYNSPLHF; CDR3nt: TGTGCCAGCAGTTTACTTTCCAGCTCCTATAATTCACCCCTCCACTTT
v_gene: TRBV30; abundance: -; j_gene: TRBJ1-5; d_gene: TRBD1; CDR3aa: CAWSVQGDQPQHF; CDR3nt: TGTGCCTGGAGTGTACAGGGGGATCAGCCCCAGCATTTT
v_gene: TRBV7-8; abundance: -; j_gene: TRBJ2-1; d_gene: -; CDR3aa: CASSLGAGYNEQFF; CDR3nt: TGTGCCAGCAGCTTAGGGGCGGGGTACAATGAGCAGTTCTTC
v_gene: TRBV3-1/TRBV3-2; abundance: -; j_gene: TRBJ1-1; d_gene: -; CDR3aa: CASSSTGYQAFF; CDR3nt: TGTGCCAGCAGCTCGACAGGCTACCAAGCTTTCTTT
v_gene: TRBV7-9; abundance: once; j_gene: TRBJ1-1; d_gene: TRBD1; CDR3aa: CASSLGQGLRTEAFF; CDR3nt: TGTGCCAGCAGCTTAGGACAGGGTTTGAGGACTGAAGCTTTCTTT
v_gene: TRBV2; abundance: few; j_gene: TRBJ1-2; d_gene: TRBD1; CDR3aa: CASQEQGAIYGYTF; CDR3nt: TGTGCCAGCCAAGAACAGGGGGCGATCTATGGCTACACCTTC
v_gene: TRBV6-5; abundance: -; j_gene: TRBJ1-4; d_gene: TRBD1; CDR3aa: CASRLGQGREKLFF; CDR3nt: TGTGCCAGCAGACTCGGACAGGGTCGTGAAAAACTGTTTTTT
v_gene: TRBV28; abundance: -; j_gene: TRBJ1-5; d_gene: -; CDR3aa: CASSPPGQGGGQPQHF; CDR3nt: TGTGCCAGCAGCCCGCCGGGACAAGGCGGCGGTCAGCCCCAGCATTTT
v_gene: TRBV2; abundance: once; j_gene: TRBJ1-2; d_gene: -; CDR3aa: CASNPDSNYGYTF; CDR3nt: TGTGCCAGCAACCCGGACAGTAACTATGGCTACACCTTC
v_gene: TRBV4-2; abundance: once; j_gene: TRBJ1-4; d_gene: -; CDR3aa: CASSPGSNNEKLFF; CDR3nt: TGTGCCAGCAGCCCCGGGTCTAATAATGAAAAACTGTTTTTT
v_gene: TRBV5-4; abundance: once; j_gene: TRBJ2-1; d_gene: TRBD1; CDR3aa: CASSSPGQGKSSYNEQFF; CDR3nt: TGTGCCAGCAGCTCCCCTGGACAGGGGAAGAGCTCCTACAATGAGCAGTTCTTC
v_gene: TRBV7-9; abundance: few; j_gene: TRBJ1-6; d_gene: -; CDR3aa: CASSLVGGLSSPLHF; CDR3nt: TGTGCCAGCAGCTTAGTTGGCGGGCTATCGTCACCCCTCCACTTT
v_gene: TRBV5-1; abundance: -; j_gene: TRBJ1-1; d_gene: -; CDR3aa: CASSLEFQGMNTEAFF; CDR3nt: TGCGCCAGCAGCTTAGAGTTCCAGGGAATGAACACTGAAGCTTTCTTT